This paragraph covers one T cell receptor beta chain sequence. This specimen includes other DNA sequences encoding the same CDR3. The data stem from a study of T cell responses to AZD1222 COVID-19 vaccine. Measured with immunoSEQ multiplex PCR; TCRdb has only the in-frame clones, and not every one. Among tens of thousands of clones listed, 70% to 90% were seen once. The V gene lost 0 bases and the J gene lost 4 bases, with 6 bases spanning the gap. The CDR3 is made up of 13 amino acids. Looked up from germline, CDR1 is LGHNA and CDR2 is YNFKEQ. Source: peripheral blood, taken on day 0 of AZD1222 vaccination. The gene calls are TRBV4-2 and TRBJ1-1; D possibly corresponds to TRBD1 (5 bases). This TCR was recovered from an adult in good health. CDR3 loop: CASSQDRGTEAFF. The CDR3 DNA sequence: TGTGCCAGCAGCCAAGATAGGGGCACTGAAGCTTTCTTT.